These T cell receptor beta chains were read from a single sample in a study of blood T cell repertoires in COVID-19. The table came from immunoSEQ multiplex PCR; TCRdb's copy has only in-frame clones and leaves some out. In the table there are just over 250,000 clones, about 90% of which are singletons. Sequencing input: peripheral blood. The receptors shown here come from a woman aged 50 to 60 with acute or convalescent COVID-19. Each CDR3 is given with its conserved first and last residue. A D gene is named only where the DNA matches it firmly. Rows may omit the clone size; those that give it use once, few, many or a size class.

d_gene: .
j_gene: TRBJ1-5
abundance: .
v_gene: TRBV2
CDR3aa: CASSGESNQPQHF
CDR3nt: TGTGCCAGCAGTGGAGAGAGCAATCAGCCCCAGCATTTT

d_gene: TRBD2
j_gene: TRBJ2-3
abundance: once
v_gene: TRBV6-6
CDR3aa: CASTSRTSGYTDTQYF
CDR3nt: TGTGCCAGCACCTCAAGGACTAGCGGATACACAGATACGCAGTATTTT

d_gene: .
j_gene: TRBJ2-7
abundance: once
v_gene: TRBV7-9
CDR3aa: CASSLARLDQASYEQYF
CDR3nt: TGTGCCAGCAGCTTAGCCCGACTAGACCAGGCCTCCTACGAGCAGTACTTC

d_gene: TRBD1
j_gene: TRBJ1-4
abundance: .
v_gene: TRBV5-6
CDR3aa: CASSWATGGATNEKLFF
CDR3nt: TGTGCCAGCAGCTGGGCTACAGGGGGCGCAACTAATGAAAAACTGTTTTTT

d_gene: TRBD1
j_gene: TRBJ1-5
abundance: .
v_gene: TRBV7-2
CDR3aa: CASSRTGDSNQPQHF
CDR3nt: TGTGCCAGCAGCCGGACAGGGGATAGCAATCAGCCCCAGCATTTT

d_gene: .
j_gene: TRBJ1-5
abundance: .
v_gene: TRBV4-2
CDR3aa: CASSQDRDSQPQHF
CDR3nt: TGTGCCAGCAGCCAAGATCGAGATTCCCAGCCCCAGCATTTT

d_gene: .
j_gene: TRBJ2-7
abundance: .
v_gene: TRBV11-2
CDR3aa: CASSGRADKTGINSYEQYF
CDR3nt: TGTGCCAGCAGCGGACGCGCCGACAAGACAGGAATCAACTCCTACGAGCAGTACTTC

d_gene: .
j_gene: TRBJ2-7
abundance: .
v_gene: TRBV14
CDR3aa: CASSQYNSLGYEQYF
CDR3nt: TGTGCCAGCAGCCAGTACAACAGCCTTGGGTACGAGCAGTACTTC

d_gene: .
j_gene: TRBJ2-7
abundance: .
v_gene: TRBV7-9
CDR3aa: CASSLGGTPEQYF
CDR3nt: TGTGCCAGCAGCCTAGGCGGGACTCCAGAGCAGTACTTC

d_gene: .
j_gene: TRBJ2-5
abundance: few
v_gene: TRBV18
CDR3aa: CASSASKPETQYF
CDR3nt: TGTGCCAGCTCAGCATCGAAGCCCGAGACCCAGTACTTC

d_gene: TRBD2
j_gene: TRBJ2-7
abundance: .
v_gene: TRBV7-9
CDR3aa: CASSLTGGFSYEQYF
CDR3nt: TGTGCCAGCAGCTTAACGGGAGGGTTCTCCTACGAGCAGTACTTC

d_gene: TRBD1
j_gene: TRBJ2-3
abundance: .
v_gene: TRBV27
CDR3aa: CASRLQGAKDTQYF
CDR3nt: TGTGCCAGCAGACTACAGGGGGCGAAAGATACGCAGTATTTT

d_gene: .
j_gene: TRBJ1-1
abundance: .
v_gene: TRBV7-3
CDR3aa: CASSPDQRAEAFF
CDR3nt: TGTGCCAGCAGCCCCGACCAGAGGGCTGAAGCTTTCTTT

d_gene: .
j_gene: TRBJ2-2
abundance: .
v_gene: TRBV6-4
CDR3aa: CASSDSRGSGELFF
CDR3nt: TGTGCCAGCAGTGATTCCAGGGGCAGCGGGGAGCTGTTTTTT

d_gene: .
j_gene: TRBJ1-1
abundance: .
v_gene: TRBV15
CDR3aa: CATSRRTGNTEAFF
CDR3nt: TGTGCCACCAGCAGAAGAACAGGTAACACTGAAGCTTTCTTT

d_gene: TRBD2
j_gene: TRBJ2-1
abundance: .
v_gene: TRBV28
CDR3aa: CASTPSGYNEQFF
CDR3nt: TGTGCCAGCACCCCTAGCGGGTACAATGAGCAGTTCTTC

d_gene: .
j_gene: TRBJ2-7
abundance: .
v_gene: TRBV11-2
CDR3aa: CASSATGNRYEQYF
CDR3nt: TGTGCCAGCAGCGCAACCGGGAACCGCTACGAGCAGTACTTC

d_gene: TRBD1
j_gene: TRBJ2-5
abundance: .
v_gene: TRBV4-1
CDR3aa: CASSQGTGPAETQYF
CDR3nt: TGCGCCAGCAGCCAAGGGACAGGGCCAGCGGAGACCCAGTACTTC

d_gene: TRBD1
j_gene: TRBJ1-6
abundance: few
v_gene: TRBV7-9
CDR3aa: CASSRGTGGGYDSPLHF
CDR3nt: TGTGCCAGCAGCCGCGGGACAGGGGGCGGGTACGATTCACCCCTCCACTTT

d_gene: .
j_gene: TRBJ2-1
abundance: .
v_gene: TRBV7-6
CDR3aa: CASSLNPLATAREQFF
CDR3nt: TGTGCCAGCAGCCTAAACCCATTGGCGACAGCTCGCGAGCAGTTCTTC

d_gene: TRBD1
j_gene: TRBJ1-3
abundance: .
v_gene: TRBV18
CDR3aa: CASSPSTGGSGNTIYF
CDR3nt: TGTGCCAGCTCACCTTCAACAGGGGGCTCTGGAAACACCATATATTTT

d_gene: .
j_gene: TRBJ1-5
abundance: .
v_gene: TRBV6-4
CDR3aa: CASSDSTRVYSNQPQHF
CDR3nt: TGTGCCAGCAGTGACTCGACCAGGGTCTATAGCAATCAGCCCCAGCATTTT

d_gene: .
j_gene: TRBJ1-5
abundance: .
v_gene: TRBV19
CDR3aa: CASSMARGGLVRLGNQPQHF
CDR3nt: TGTGCCAGTAGTATGGCACGCGGGGGCCTCGTTAGGTTAGGCAATCAGCCCCAGCATTTT

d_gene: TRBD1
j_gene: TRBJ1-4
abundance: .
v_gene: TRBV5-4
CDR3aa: CASSQATGGNEKLFF
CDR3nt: TGTGCCAGCAGCCAAGCGACAGGGGGTAATGAAAAACTGTTTTTT

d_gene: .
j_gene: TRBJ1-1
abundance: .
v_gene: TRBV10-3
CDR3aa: CAISESPGLGEAFF
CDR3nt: TGTGCCATCAGTGAGTCGCCGGGACTCGGTGAAGCTTTCTTT

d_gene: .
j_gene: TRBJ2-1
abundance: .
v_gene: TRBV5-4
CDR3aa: CASSLVQGGTHEQFF
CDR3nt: TGTGCCAGCAGCTTGGTCCAGGGAGGTACCCATGAGCAGTTCTTC

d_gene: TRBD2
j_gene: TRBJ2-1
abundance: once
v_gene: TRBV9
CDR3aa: CASSGTTFIAGYNEQFF
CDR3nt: TGTGCCAGCAGCGGGACAACTTTCATAGCGGGATACAATGAGCAGTTCTTC

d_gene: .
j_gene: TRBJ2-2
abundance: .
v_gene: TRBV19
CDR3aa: CASTFTGELFF
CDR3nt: TGTGCCAGTACCTTTACCGGGGAGCTGTTTTTT

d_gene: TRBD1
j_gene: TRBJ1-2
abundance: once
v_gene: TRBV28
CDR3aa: CASSSHRGAGYGYTF
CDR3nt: TGTGCCAGCAGTTCCCACAGGGGAGCGGGCTATGGCTACACCTTC

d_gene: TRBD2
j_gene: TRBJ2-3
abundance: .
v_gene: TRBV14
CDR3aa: CASGLAGGGTQYF
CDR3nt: TGTGCCAGCGGACTAGCGGGAGGAGGTACGCAGTATTTT

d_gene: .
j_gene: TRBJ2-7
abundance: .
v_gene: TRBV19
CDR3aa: CASRLSRGNEQYF
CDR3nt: TGTGCCAGCAGACTATCGAGGGGGAACGAGCAGTACTTC

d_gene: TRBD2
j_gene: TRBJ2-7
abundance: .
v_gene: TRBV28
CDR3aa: CASSPGLAGGPAEQLSKYF
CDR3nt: TGTGCCAGCAGTCCGGGACTAGCGGGAGGGCCGGCAGAGCAGTTATCGAAGTACTTC

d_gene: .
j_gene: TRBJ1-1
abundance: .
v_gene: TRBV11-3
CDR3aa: CASSLGTGSLVEAFF
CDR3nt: TGTGCCAGCAGCTTAGGGACGGGAAGTTTGGTAGAAGCTTTCTTT

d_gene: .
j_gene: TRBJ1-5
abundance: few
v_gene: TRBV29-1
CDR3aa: CSASGHTGQPQHF
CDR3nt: TGCAGCGCATCGGGACATACGGGACAGCCCCAGCATTTT

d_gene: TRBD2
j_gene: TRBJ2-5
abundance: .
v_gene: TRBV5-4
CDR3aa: CASSLVLAGGETQYF
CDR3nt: TGTGCCAGCAGCTTGGTTCTAGCGGGAGGAGAGACCCAGTACTTC

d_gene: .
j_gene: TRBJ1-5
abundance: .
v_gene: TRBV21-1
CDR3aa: CASSKDTGRSNQPQHF
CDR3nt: TGTGCCAGCAGCAAAGATACGGGAAGGAGCAATCAGCCCCAGCATTTT

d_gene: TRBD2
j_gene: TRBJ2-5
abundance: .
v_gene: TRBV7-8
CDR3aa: CASSLIWTSGRAGVWGETQYF
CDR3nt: TGTGCCAGCAGCTTAATATGGACTAGCGGGAGGGCCGGGGTTTGGGGAGAGACCCAGTACTTC

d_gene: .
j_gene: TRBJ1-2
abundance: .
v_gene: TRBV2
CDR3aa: CASCLTDSYGYTF
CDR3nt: TGTGCCAGCTGCCTAACGGACAGCTATGGCTACACCTTC